The 29 T cell receptor beta chains presented below share a single source sample, sequenced in a study of shared clonotypes between healthy human individuals. This table comes from immunoSEQ multiplex PCR, and its TCRdb copy is limited to in-frame clones, with some not included. Of about 640,000 clones listed, about two thirds were seen once; the top ten hold approximately 1.8%. Sample: memory CD4+ T cells sorted from blood. As to subset: CD45RA-negative fraction. The source is a woman under 40 in good health.

The chain couples TRBV5-4 to TRBJ1-3; D may be TRBD1 (6 bases). V was cut by 0 bases and J by 0 bases, with 7 bases left in between. Per germline, CDR1 SGHNT and CDR2 YYREEE (reference sequence). The CDR3 runs to 15 residues. Here the CDR3 reads CASSLGRGSGNTIYF. Here the CDR3 DNA reads TGTGCCAGCAGCTTGGGCAGGGGCTCTGGAAACACCATATATTTT.

Remarks on this clone: With a much larger clone just one base away, this may be a read error. The J gene is TRBJ2-1, the V gene TRBV7-3; D is ambiguous. CDR1 and CDR2 (germline): SGHTA, FQGTGA. The CDR3 length is 11 residues. V shed 2 bases and J shed 7 bases, with 3 bases lying between them. CDR3 loop: CASSLVNEQFF. The CDR3 DNA reads TGTGCCAGCAGCTTAGTAAATGAGCAGTTCTTC.

The rearrangement uses TRBV27 and TRBJ2-7; 10 nucleotides agree with TRBD2. J lost 5 bases, V lost 4 bases, and 5 bases had no gene match. The CDR3 has 14 amino acids. From germline, CDR1 is MNHEY and CDR2 SMNVEV (reference sequence). CDR3 sequence: CASSSLAGAHEQYF. The CDR3 bases are TGTGCCAGCAGTTCTCTAGCGGGAGCCCACGAGCAGTACTTC.

The chain is built from TRBV5-4 and TRBJ2-3; the match to TRBD2 covers 14 bases. Germline V lookup: CDR1 SGHNT, CDR2 YYREEE (reference sequence). CDR3 length: 17 residues. Losses at the gene ends were 0 bases for V and 2 bases for J; bases not matched to a gene: 2. The CDR3 is CASSLGLAGGITDTQYF. For the CDR3, the DNA is TGTGCCAGCAGCTTGGGACTAGCGGGAGGGATCACAGATACGCAGTATTTT.

The CDR3, as DNA: TGTGCCAGTATGGGTCCTCAGGGGCCCAGGGGGTCCAATCAGCCCCAGCATTTT. It is translated as CASMGPQGPRGSNQPQHF. The rearrangement joins TRBV19 to TRBJ1-5, with TRBD1 identical over 7 bases. V dropped 7 bases and J dropped 3; count of bases not matched to a gene: 18. In germline, CDR1 is LNHDA, CDR2 SQIVND (reference sequence). This CDR3 has 18 residues. The full variable domain, with the rest looked up from reference TRBV19 and TRBJ1-5, is DGGITQSPKYLFRKEGQNVTLSCEQNLNHDAMYWYRQDPGQGLRLIYYSQIVNDFQKGDIAEGYSVSREKKESFPLTVTSAQKNPTAFYLCASMGPQGPRGSNQPQHFGDGTRLSIL.

As for this clone: One end of the junction is discordant with germline, which a read error may explain. This chain uses TRBV10-1 with TRBJ2-1; no clear D gene. Germline V gives CDR1 WNHNN, CDR2 SYGVQD (reference sequence). This CDR3 has 13 amino acids. The CDR3 protein is CASSEQGYTEQFF. The CDR3 DNA sequence: TGCGCCAGCAGTGAACAAGGGTACACTGAGCAGTTCTTC.

CDR3 sequence: CASSSRVQEKLFF. The DNA of the CDR3 is TGTGCCAGCAGCTCCAGGGTACAGGAAAAACTGTTTTTT. The chain couples TRBV5-6 to TRBJ1-4; D is perhaps TRBD1 (5 bases). The ends were cut back, 3 bases at V and 8 bases at J, with 11 bases in the middle. The CDR3 spans 13 residues. Looked up from germline, CDR1 is SGHDT and CDR2 is YYEEEE. The entire variable domain, with the rest obtained from reference TRBV5-6 and TRBJ1-4, is as follows: DAGVTQSPTHLIKTRGQQVTLRCSPKSGHDTVSWYQQALGQGPQFIFQYYEEEERQRGNFPDRFSGHQFPNYSSELNVNALLLGDSALYLCASSSRVQEKLFFGSGTQLSVL.

This chain joins TRBV7-3 and TRBJ2-5, with D perhaps matching TRBD1 or TRBD2 (5 bases each). Germline CDR1 SGHTA, CDR2 FQGTGA. With 0 bases removed from V and 4 bases from J, the gap between germline ends came to 12 bases. This CDR3 has 15 residues. This chain's CDR3 is CASSLTDLRGETQYF. DNA of the CDR3: TGTGCCAGCAGCTTAACGGATTTGAGGGGAGAGACCCAGTACTTC. Complete variable domain (other parts from reference TRBV7-3 and TRBJ2-5): GAGVSQTPSNKVTEKGKYVELRCDPISGHTALYWYRQSLGQGPEFLIYFQGTGAADDSGLPNDRFFAVRPEGSVSTLKIQRTERGDSAVYLCASSLTDLRGETQYFGPGTRLLVL.

The J gene is TRBJ2-3, the V gene TRBV7-8; TRBD2 is a possible D gene (5 bases). Germline V gene data show CDR1 as SGHVS and CDR2 as FQNEAQ. The CDR3 loop spans 14 amino acids. V was clipped by 3 bases and J by 2 bases, with 9 bases between them. The CDR3 nucleotides are TGTGCCAGCAGCTTCAGCGGCTACACAGATACGCAGTATTTT. Its translation is CASSFSGYTDTQYF. The whole variable domain, remainder taken from reference TRBV7-8 and TRBJ2-3, is GAGVSQSPRYKVAKRGQDVALRCDPISGHVSLFWYQQALGQGPEFLTYFQNEAQLDKSGLPSDRFFAERPEGSVSTLKIQRTQQEDSAVYLCASSFSGYTDTQYFGPGTRLTVL.

The chain couples TRBV2 to TRBJ1-2; maybe TRBD1 (5 bases). Germline V CDR1 and CDR2: SNHLY, FYNNEI. With 7 bases removed from V and 2 bases from J, the gap between germline ends came to 14 bases. The CDR3 is 14 residues long. The CDR3: CASTRRGENYGYTF. CDR3 bases: TGTGCCAGCACCCGCCGGGGGGAGAACTATGGCTACACCTTC.

V usage is TRBV5-1 and J usage is TRBJ2-1, with 12 bases fitting TRBD2. Germline V gene data show CDR1 as SGHRS and CDR2 as YFSETQ. With V trimmed by 4 bases and J by 6 bases, 8 bases remained unmatched. The CDR3 spans 16 residues. The CDR3 loop is CASSAAGLAGLNEQFF. DNA for the CDR3: TGCGCCAGCAGCGCGGCGGGACTAGCGGGCCTCAATGAGCAGTTCTTC.

This chain joins TRBV10-2 and TRBJ2-1, with TRBD2 identical over 8 bases. The germline CDR1 and CDR2 sequences are WSHSY and SAAADI. The CDR3 totals 18 residues. Trimming took 1 base from V and 3 from J; bases not matched to a gene: 11. The CDR3: CASSEFHRGLAGYNEQFF. CDR3 sequence (DNA): TGCGCCAGCAGTGAGTTCCACCGGGGCCTAGCGGGCTACAATGAGCAGTTCTTC.

This clone has just a few counts. This chain joins TRBV27 and TRBJ1-1; D unclear. The V end lost 6 bases, the J end lost 1 base, and 15 bases lay between the germline ends. The germline CDR1 and CDR2 sequences are MNHEY and SMNVEV (reference sequence). The CDR3 runs to 15 residues. This CDR3 reads CASRRGRRENTEAFF. DNA of the CDR3: TGTGCCAGCAGGCGAGGAAGGAGAGAGAACACTGAAGCTTTCTTT.

This chain joins TRBV6-6 and TRBJ2-5; the D is unclear. Deletions cut 7 bases from V and 1 base from J, with 7 bases between. Germline V gene data show CDR1 as MNHNY and CDR2 as SVGAGI (reference sequence). There are 12 residues in the CDR3. The CDR3 reads CASKGRQETQYF. CDR3 DNA: TGTGCCAGCAAGGGCCGCCAAGAGACCCAGTACTTC.

This chain uses TRBV28 with TRBJ2-1; 12 nucleotides align to TRBD2. CDR3 length: 15 residues. In germline, CDR1 is MDHEN, CDR2 SYDVKM. The V and J ends lost 6 bases and 6 bases, in that order; junction bases with no gene match: 6. The CDR3 bases are TGTGCCAGCAGCGTTAGACTAGCGGGAGTCAATGAGCAGTTCTTC. Translating gives CASSVRLAGVNEQFF.

V gene TRBV5-1 combines with J gene TRBJ1-3; D not certain. The CDR3 loop spans 16 amino acids. Looked up from germline, CDR1 is SGHRS and CDR2 is YFSETQ. V was clipped by 0 bases and J by 0 bases, with 10 bases between them. CDR3 sequence reads: CASSLGLSSSGNTIYF. The CDR3 DNA reads TGCGCCAGCAGCTTGGGACTGAGTAGCTCTGGAAACACCATATATTTT.

This chain connects TRBV28 to TRBJ1-4; TRBD1 agrees at 8 bases. Germline loops: CDR1 MDHEN, CDR2 SYDVKM. The CDR3 runs to 15 residues. V trimming: 6 bases; J trimming: 1 base; junction bases outside the gene matches: 4. The CDR3 is CASRSGGVTNEKLFF. As DNA, the CDR3 is TGTGCCAGCAGATCAGGGGGCGTAACTAATGAAAAACTGTTTTTT.

The rearrangement links TRBV29-1 to TRBJ2-2; either TRBD1 or TRBD2 may fit D (5 bases each). Germline V gene lookup returns CDR1 SQVTM and CDR2 ANQGSEA. The length of the CDR3 is 14 residues. V was pared by 7 bases and J by 4 bases, with 16 bases between. CDR3 DNA sequence: TGCAGCGCCCCGAGGGGTTCCCTCACCGGGGAGCTGTTTTTT. Its translation is CSAPRGSLTGELFF.

In nucleotides, the CDR3 is TGTGCCAGCAGGCCCGCCGGGGGGGGAGCCTACGAGCAGTACTTC. This codes for CASRPAGGGAYEQYF. The chain couples TRBV28 to TRBJ2-7, with 8 positions matching TRBD2. J was trimmed by 2 bases and V by 6 bases; bases with no gene match: 9. CDR1 and CDR2 from the germline V gene are MDHEN and SYDVKM. This CDR3 is built from 15 residues. Full variable domain (outside the CDR3, taken from reference TRBV28 and TRBJ2-7): DVKVTQSSRYLVKRTGEKVFLECVQDMDHENMFWYRQDPGLGLRLIYFSYDVKMKEKGDIPEGYSVSREKKERFSLILESASTNQTSMYLCASRPAGGGAYEQYFGPGTRLTVT.

This clone was recorded a few times. V gene TRBV9 combines with J gene TRBJ2-7, with D tentatively TRBD2 (6 bases). The V gene lost 4 bases and the J gene lost 7 bases, with 15 bases spanning the gap. The length of the CDR3 is 13 residues. Germline V gives CDR1 SGDLS, CDR2 YYNGEE. The CDR3 here is CASSLDTAGEQYF. DNA of the CDR3: TGTGCCAGCAGCCTGGACACGGCGGGGGAGCAGTACTTC.

Comment on this clone: Compared with germline, one end of the junction differs, possibly owing to a read error. The rearrangement joins TRBV7-6 to TRBJ1-5; maybe TRBD1 (6 bases). Germline V gene lookup returns CDR1 SGHVS and CDR2 FNYEAQ. The CDR3 spans 15 residues. DNA for the CDR3: TGTGCCAGCAGCTTTTCGGGAGGGGACAATCAACCCCAGCATTTT. Its translation: CASSFSGGDNQPQHF.

The V call is TRBV30, the J call TRBJ2-2; 10 nucleotides align to TRBD2. Germline loops: CDR1 GTSNPN, CDR2 SVGIG (reference sequence). With V trimmed by 4 bases and J by 4 bases, 6 bases remained unmatched. CDR3 length: 15 amino acids. The CDR3 region has the DNA TGTGCCTGGAAAACCGGACTAGCGGTCACCGGGGAGCTGTTTTTT. Its protein is CAWKTGLAVTGELFF.

This clone was detected a few times. V and J are TRBV7-2 and TRBJ1-3; D remains ambiguous. This CDR3 contains 15 residues. V was cut by 4 bases and J by 0 bases, with 10 bases left in between. Germline V lookup: CDR1 SGHTA, CDR2 FQGNSA. This chain's CDR3 is CASSSYADSGNTIYF. CDR3 sequence (DNA): TGTGCCAGCAGCTCTTATGCAGACTCTGGAAACACCATATATTTT.

CDR3 bases: TGTGCCAGCAGTTACGGCGGAGCCCGTGGCAATGAGCAGTTCTTC. Protein: CASSYGGARGNEQFF. J is TRBJ2-1 and V is TRBV6-6; the D is unclear. V was pared by 2 bases and J by 6 bases, with 14 bases between. CDR1 MNHNY and CDR2 SVGAGI come from the germline V gene (reference sequence). This CDR3 comprises 15 residues.

The count of this clone is one. This rearrangement joins TRBV19 to TRBJ2-4; D gene uncertain. CDR3 length equals 15 residues. V shed 4 bases and J shed 1 base, with 11 bases lying between them. Looked up from germline, CDR1 is LNHDA and CDR2 is SQIVND (reference sequence). CDR3 coding DNA: TGTGCCAGTAGTAAGGGTCCTGAGGCCAAAAACATTCAGTACTTC. It is translated as CASSKGPEAKNIQYF.

Here the CDR3 reads CATSREWGSNTEAFF. The CDR3 nucleotides read TGTGCCACCAGCAGAGAATGGGGCAGTAACACTGAAGCTTTCTTT. V gene TRBV15 combines with J gene TRBJ1-1; weak D call: TRBD1 (5 bases). V was cut by 0 bases and J by 2 bases, with 10 bases left in between. In germline, CDR1 is LNHNV, CDR2 YYDKDF (reference sequence). The CDR3 spans 15 residues.

The rearrangement joins TRBV6-5 to TRBJ2-5; D perhaps matches TRBD1 (6 bases). The germline CDR1 and CDR2 sequences are MNHEY and SVGAGI. The V gene lost 10 bases and the J gene lost 2 bases, with 17 bases spanning the gap. There are 14 residues in the CDR3. The CDR3 DNA reads TGTGCCATCGTTGGGGGCCTCAAACAAGAGACCCAGTACTTC. It specifies CAIVGGLKQETQYF.

The CDR3 region is CASSITGVETQYF. CDR3 in DNA: TGTGCCAGTAGTATCACCGGGGTCGAGACCCAGTACTTC. The chain carries TRBV19 and TRBJ2-5; TRBD2 is a possible D gene (5 bases). In germline, CDR1 is LNHDA, CDR2 SQIVND (reference sequence). This CDR3 is built from 13 residues. Trimming took off 3 bases at V and 5 bases at J, with 10 bases between the two ends.

The chain employs TRBV7-2 and TRBJ2-1, with 16 nucleotides matching TRBD2. CDR1 and CDR2 (germline): SGHTA, FQGNSA. The CDR3 is made up of 19 amino acids. The junction had 7 bases not matched to a gene; V was cut back by 1 base and J by 4 bases. CDR3: CASSLGVGLAGGEYNEQFF. The CDR3 DNA reads as TGTGCCAGCAGCTTAGGAGTGGGACTAGCGGGAGGGGAGTACAATGAGCAGTTCTTC.